The TCR beta chain described here comes from a study of T cell responses to AZD1222 COVID-19 vaccine. For the study at large: Doses given second, at about 4 or about 12 weeks, were pooled. General study points: With dominance at 160-218 and 743-854, vaccine-associated CD4 TCRs spanned spike. Breadth and depth of Spike-specific TCRs rose after two AZD1222 doses.

V was trimmed by 10 bases and J by 0 bases, leaving 10 bases between them. CDR3 length: 13 amino acids. From germline, CDR1 is WSHSY and CDR2 SAAADI. The method was immunoSEQ multiplex PCR; TCRdb's version includes in-frame clones alone and lacks a portion of them. The sample has some 150,000 clones, roughly 91% seen once. As to this clone: What it recognizes is unknown.

Source: peripheral blood, taken on day 0 of AZD1222 vaccination. The origin of this receptor is an adult in good health. This chain joins TRBV10-2 and TRBJ1-5; no clear D. In DNA, the CDR3 is TGCGCCATCGCTTCCGATAGCAATCAGCCCCAGCATTTT. Translating it yields CAIASDSNQPQHF.